The rows below give T cell receptor beta chains drawn from one sample of a study of T cells in Graves' hyperthyroidism and ophthalmopathy. MiXCR, applied by TCRdb to the multiplex PCR reads, yields one record per CDR3 protein. The sample consists of a few hundred thousand distinct CDR3 sequences, roughly a sixth of them appearing once. The sequenced material came from blood. Receptors were obtained from a woman between 18 and 29 years old with Graves' ophthalmopathy. CDR3s include the opening cysteine and the closing phenylalanine or tryptophan.

j_call	v_call	cdr3_aa
TRBJ2-3	TRBV29-1	CSAGTSTDTQYF
TRBJ2-1	TRBV7-8	CASRTAGGYNEQFF
TRBJ2-1	TRBV7-3	CASSLTGAGATNEQLF
TRBJ1-1	TRBV18	CASSPIRGVNTEAFF
TRBJ2-2	TRBV29-1	CSGQGIEESGELFF
TRBJ2-1	TRBV19	CASSILGEGAYNEQFF
TRBJ2-1	TRBV30	CAWSVLLNEQFF
TRBJ1-1	TRBV7-9	CASSLEVGGDTEAFF
TRBJ2-5	TRBV30	CAWSGRRTGTTDWGTQYF
TRBJ1-1	TRBV27	CASSVGTAGTEAFF
TRBJ1-1	TRBV19	CASSLSRGIAEAFF
TRBJ2-7	TRBV27	CASSKFGVTYEQYF
TRBJ2-3	TRBV7-6	CASSLEPGLAGDTQYF
TRBJ2-1	TRBV19	CASSMGGRTEQFF
TRBJ1-1	TRBV2	CASSERIPEAFF
TRBJ1-2	TRBV6-8	CASSPVRFRYTF
TRBJ2-2	TRBV29-1	CSVGRTAYTGELFF
TRBJ2-2	TRBV4-2	CASSQESLNPGELFF
TRBJ1-1	TRBV18	CASQQGGVTEAFF
TRBJ1-2	TRBV18	CASSPPRRDDGYTF
TRBJ1-2	TRBV28	CASSLGQGAHGYTF
TRBJ2-7	TRBV19	CASSIGGRGYEQYF
TRBJ1-1	TRBV20-1	CSACPPDGISNTEAFF
TRBJ2-1	TRBV5-1	CASSFEGPYNEQFF
TRBJ2-3	TRBV9	CASSVGPASTDTQYF
TRBJ2-1	TRBV10-3	CAISGRTSGTYNEQFF
TRBJ2-3	TRBV13	CASSSPFGLAGDGTDTQYF
TRBJ2-7	TRBV7-2	CASSPMKAGSEQYF
TRBJ1-3	TRBV11-3	CASSLTNGNTIYF
TRBJ2-2	TRBV6-5	CASSYSRGGELFF
TRBJ2-7	TRBV20-1	CSASEDTRSYEQYF
TRBJ2-5	TRBV7-2	CASSRWGAETQYF
TRBJ2-3	TRBV2	CASSAGFTDTQYF
TRBJ2-3	TRBV7-8	CASSASTSGSTDTQYF
TRBJ2-5	TRBV13	CASSLDGSAEAEETQYF
TRBJ1-1	TRBV20-1	CSARDNRGASENTEAFF
TRBJ1-2	TRBV20-1	CSARGGAGDGYTF
TRBJ2-6	TRBV4-2	CASSPESGSGANVLTF
TRBJ2-7	TRBV5-1	CASSLAVGYGSGQGVYEQYF
TRBJ2-5	TRBV7-3	CASSPQGAQETQYF
TRBJ2-7	TRBV3-1	CASSPPGQGYSEQYF
TRBJ2-5	TRBV12-3/TRBV12-4	CASRTDRDSGRETQYF
TRBJ2-7	TRBV7-9	CASSLVVGQIYRNSYEQYF
TRBJ2-2	TRBV10-3	CAISGGQTTGELFF
TRBJ1-1	TRBV4-1	CASSQGGQNTEAFF